This passage covers 20 T cell receptor beta chains from one sample sequenced in a study of tumor-infiltrating lymphocytes in primary liver carcinoma. From about 0.5 ug of total RNA, TCR beta-specific cDNA was reverse-transcribed using a constant-region primer. Slightly modified ARM-PCR served as the procedure for the TCR beta libraries. These libraries came from three rounds of nested multiplex PCR. It was with TRBV1-TRBV30 forward primers and a C-beta reverse primer that the first two PCR rounds were run, at around 10 cycles each. From the multiplex PCR reads, TCRdb called clonotypes with MiXCR, one entry per CDR3 protein. The sample consists of almost 200,000 distinct CDR3 sequences, 65% of them appearing once. Blood RNA originated from unsorted whole blood, with germline DNA additionally extracted. The material sequenced was peripheral blood. The source of these receptors is an older woman with primary liver carcinoma and hepatitis B virus infection.

This clonotype has just one count. A junction boundary mismatches the germline segment, possibly from a read error. The chain is built from TRBV7-8 and TRBJ2-3, with D perhaps TRBD2 (6 bases). Germline V gene lookup returns CDR1 SGHVS and CDR2 FQNEAQ. This CDR3 comprises 15 residues. The CDR3 loop is CASSSVPEPGDMQYF. The CDR3 DNA reads as TGTGCCAGCAGCTCAGTCCCAGAGCCGGGGGATATGCAGTATTTT.

The CDR3 reads CASSLGGSGGTGELFF. The DNA for the CDR3 is TGCGCCAGCAGCTTGGGAGGTAGCGGGGGCACCGGGGAGCTGTTTTTT. V usage is TRBV5-1 and J usage is TRBJ2-2; 9 positions agree with TRBD2. The CDR3 loop spans 16 amino acids. The V and J ends lost 0 bases and 4 bases, in that order; junction bases with no gene match: 4. The germline gives CDR1 SGHRS, CDR2 YFSETQ.

A note on this clonotype: A much larger clone sits a single nucleotide away, making a read error possible. This chain links TRBV6-2 or TRBV6-3 with TRBJ2-7; TRBD1 is a possible D gene (6 bases). The CDR3 is 12 amino acids. Germline CDR1 is MNHEY and CDR2 is SVGEGT. This chain's CDR3 is CASNRVTYDQYF. CDR3 nucleotide sequence: TGTGCCAGCAACAGGGTTACCTACGATCAGTACTTC.

V gene TRBV11-2 combines with J gene TRBJ1-1; no clear D. V shed 5 bases and J shed 6 bases, with 13 bases lying between them. The CDR3 extends over 13 amino acids. Germline values: CDR1 SGHAT, CDR2 FQNNGV. The DNA for the CDR3 is TGTGCCAGCAGCAGAGATCTGCGGCCTGAAGCTTTCTTT. Translated: CASSRDLRPEAFF.

Here the CDR3 reads CISSSSSGGTGTQHF. In nucleotides, the CDR3 is TGTATCAGCAGCTCTAGTTCAGGGGGCACGGGGACCCAGCATTTT. The rearrangement links TRBV11-2 to TRBJ1-5; 8 nucleotides line up with TRBD1. CDR1 is SGHAT and CDR2 is FQNNGV in the germline V gene. CDR3 length: 15 residues.

Points on this clonotype: A read error may explain this, as a much larger clone is one base away. The chain carries TRBV6-5 and TRBJ1-2; 7 nucleotides line up with TRBD1. The CDR3 contains 13 residues. Germline V gene lookup returns CDR1 MNHEY and CDR2 SVGAGI. This CDR3 is CASKRQGSYGHTF. The DNA of the CDR3 is TGTGCCAGCAAGCGACAGGGTTCCTATGGCCACACCTTC.

Remarks on this clonotype: An end of the junction does not agree with germline; a read error may underlie this. This chain uses TRBV5-1 with TRBJ2-7; 11 positions agree with TRBD2. The germline CDR1 and CDR2 sequences are SGHRS and YFSETQ. This CDR3 is built from 14 residues. As DNA, the CDR3 is TGCGCCGGCAGCATACTAGCGGGAGAATCCGAGCAGTACTTC. Protein sequence: CAGSILAGESEQYF.

A remark on this clonotype: This may stem from a read error, because a much larger clone lies one nucleotide away. The chain links TRBV29-1 to TRBJ2-5, with TRBD1 as a possible D gene (6 bases). Germline lookup yields CDR1 SQVTM and CDR2 ANQGSEA. There are 12 residues in the CDR3. This chain's CDR3 is CCGMDSGETQYF. The CDR3 coding sequence is TGCTGCGGTATGGACAGTGGAGAGACCCAGTACTTC.

A remark on this clonotype: At one end, the junction sequence differs from germline, possibly due to a read error. V usage is TRBV11-2 and J usage is TRBJ2-7; D is unresolved. Germline V gene sequence: CDR1 SGHAT, CDR2 FQNNGV. The CDR3 has 13 amino acids. The CDR3 nucleotides read TGTGTCAGCAGCTTGCAGCAGGAACACGAGCAGTACTTC. Translation: CVSSLQQEHEQYF.

As for this clonotype: The junction differs from germline at one of its ends, possibly a read error. V gene TRBV11-2 combines with J gene TRBJ2-2, with a possible D match to TRBD2 (5 bases). Germline CDR1 SGHAT, CDR2 FQNNGV. The CDR3 totals 14 residues. The CDR3 region has the DNA TGTGCCAGCGGCTTAGTCTCGGGTCACGGGGAACTGTTTTTT. This encodes CASGLVSGHGELFF.

The chain couples TRBV7-9 to TRBJ1-2, with 9 bases identical to TRBD1. CDR3 length: 16 residues. The germline gives CDR1 SEHNR, CDR2 FQNEAQ (reference sequence). The V and J ends lost 5 bases and 8 bases, in that order; junction bases with no gene match: 15. CDR3 bases: TGTGCCAGCAGCCTCTCGGGACAGGGCCCCGCACAGGGCTACACCTTC. This translates into CASSLSGQGPAQGYTF.

V usage is TRBV7-9 and J usage is TRBJ2-1, with 13 bases fitting TRBD2. Germline V lookup: CDR1 SEHNR, CDR2 FQNEAQ (reference sequence). The V gene end was trimmed by 5 bases and the J gene end by 8 bases; junction bases not matched to a gene: 9. The CDR3 sequence is 16 residues long. In nucleotides, the CDR3 is TGTGCCAGCAGCGGGTTTGGGACTAGCGGGAACGATGAGCAGTTCTTC. Its translation: CASSGFGTSGNDEQFF. The complete variable domain, with remaining parts taken from reference TRBV7-9 and TRBJ2-1, reads DTGVSQNPRHKITKRGQNVTFRCDPISEHNRLYWYRQTLGQGPEFLTYFQNEAQLEKSRLLSDRFSAERPKGSFSTLEIQRTEQGDSAMYLCASSGFGTSGNDEQFFGPGTRLTVL.

For this clonotype: The junction shows a germline mismatch at one end, possibly a read error. The V and J genes are TRBV12-3 or TRBV12-4 and TRBJ2-4, with D uncertain. CDR3 length equals 12 residues. The CDR3 here is CASSFGLYIQCF. For the CDR3, the DNA is TGTGCCAGCAGTTTTGGGCTTTACATTCAGTGCTTC.

This clonotype showed up many times. This chain links TRBV6-1 with TRBJ1-3; D gene ambiguous. Germline V CDR1 and CDR2: MNHNS, SASEGT. The CDR3 is made up of 16 amino acids. V was trimmed by 3 bases and J by 4 bases, leaving 16 bases between them. CDR3 sequence (DNA): TGTGCCAGCAGTGATGGTTGGGCGGGAAAGGGAAACACCATATATTTT. The encoded protein is CASSDGWAGKGNTIYF.

A word on this clonotype: The CDR3 ends on some other residue instead of the conserved phenylalanine or tryptophan, so this is likely a read error. The chain links TRBV11-2 to TRBJ2-2; D is ambiguous. CDR1 is SGHAT and CDR2 is FQNNGV in the germline V gene. The CDR3 is 14 amino acids. This CDR3 is CASSLDQSTGELFV. DNA for the CDR3: TGTGCCAGTAGCTTAGATCAAAGCACCGGGGAGCTGTTTGTT.

This clonotype was counted at least ten times. The genes are TRBV4-1 and TRBJ2-7, with 10 positions matching TRBD2. J was trimmed by 2 bases and V by 4 bases; bases with no gene match: 11. Germline loops: CDR1 MGHRA, CDR2 YSYEKL. The CDR3 length is 17 residues. The CDR3 is CASSRLSGTSETYEQYF. CDR3 bases: TGCGCCAGCAGCCGCCTATCCGGGACTAGCGAGACCTACGAGCAGTACTTC.

This clonotype appeared a few times. Written as DNA, the CDR3 is TGTGCCAGCAGTGTTCAGGAAGAAGCTTTCTTT. It codes for CASSVQEEAFF. The chain joins TRBV25-1 to TRBJ1-1, with unresolved D. Trimming removed 4 bases at V and 8 bases at J, with 8 bases between. The length of the CDR3 is 11 residues. Germline CDR1 is MGHDK and CDR2 is SYGVNS.

As to this clonotype: A read error is possible here, since a much larger clone lies one base away. The V and J genes are TRBV10-3 and TRBJ2-7, with 7 bases identical to TRBD1. Per germline, CDR1 ENHRY and CDR2 SYGVKD. The CDR3 loop spans 12 amino acids. CDR3 protein: CTISRTGQEQYF. In nucleotides, the CDR3 is TGTACCATCAGCAGGACAGGCCAAGAGCAGTACTTC.

On this clonotype itself: A read error is possible here, since a much larger clone lies one base away. This chain uses TRBV6-6 with TRBJ2-1; TRBD2 might be the D (5 bases). The CDR3 contains 14 residues. Germline V gene data show CDR1 as MNHNY and CDR2 as SVGAGI (reference sequence). CDR3 sequence reads: CASKERIPLNEHFF. DNA of the CDR3: TGTGCCAGCAAGGAGCGGATACCTCTCAATGAGCACTTCTTC.

Concerning this clonotype itself: A much bigger clone sits one base away, suggesting this may be a read error. The genes are TRBV5-6 and TRBJ2-3; 9 bases align to TRBD2. CDR3 length: 17 residues. Losses at the gene ends were 3 bases for V and 4 bases for J; bases not matched to a gene: 12. Germline V lookup: CDR1 SGHDT, CDR2 YYEEEE. CDR3 protein: CASSSRSSGKVADTQYF. CDR3 nucleotide sequence: TGTGCCAGCAGCTCTCGGTCTAGCGGGAAGGTTGCAGATACGCAGTATTTT.